This T cell receptor beta chain was sequenced for a study of T cell repertoires in cytomegalovirus infection. Overall study context: From public TCR beta signatures came an indication of both CMV infection and matching HLA type. Whole-study findings and limits: The ex vivo response showed dominance by HLA-C-restricted CMV-specific TCR beta clonotypes. Cumulative public TCR beta family frequency identified CMV carriers with the relevant HLA.

A single record per CDR3 protein comes from TCRdb applying MiXCR to the reads. Seen here are more than 250,000 distinct CDR3 sequences, roughly an eighth observed once, and the top ten hold around 8.8%. About this clonotype: Its antigen is not known.

Trimming took 7 bases from V and 0 from J, leaving 15 bases between them. The CDR3 is made up of 15 amino acids. The J gene is TRBJ1-2, the V gene TRBV12-3 or TRBV12-4, with TRBD1 as a possible D gene (6 bases). The receptor's source is a human donor in good health (CMV status not recorded). Some clones in this sample may be carry-over from other donors' samples. The sequenced sample consisted of PBMCs. The CDR3 bases are TGTGCCAGCACCCTGAGGGGGATAGCTAACTATGGCTACACCTTC. Translated, it gives CASTLRGIANYGYTF.